These T cell receptor beta chains were read from a single sample in a study of shared clonotypes between healthy human individuals. Sequenced by immunoSEQ multiplex PCR; TCRdb stores in-frame clones only, minus some. The sample records about 590,000 clones, 95% to 96% being singletons. The sample consisted of naive CD8+ T cells sorted from blood. These TCRs come from a woman in her twenties or thirties in good health. Both conserved end residues are part of each CDR3. The order of the fields is D gene, J gene, V gene, clone size, CDR3 DNA, CDR3 protein. A D gene is named only where the DNA matches it firmly. Clone size is not always given. Where it is, it says once, few, many or a class for expanded clones.

d_gene: -; j_gene: TRBJ2-5; v_gene: TRBV6-5; abundance: once; CDR3nt: TGTGCCAGCAGTTCGGTCATGACTGGGGGGCAAGAGACCCAGTACTTC; CDR3aa: CASSSVMTGGQETQYF
d_gene: -; j_gene: TRBJ1-1; v_gene: TRBV19; abundance: -; CDR3nt: TGTGCCAGTAGTTTGACAGTGAACACTGAAGCTTTCTTT; CDR3aa: CASSLTVNTEAFF
d_gene: -; j_gene: TRBJ2-7; v_gene: TRBV2; abundance: -; CDR3nt: TGTGCCAGCAGTGGCAACAGCCGCTCCTACGAGCAGTACTTC; CDR3aa: CASSGNSRSYEQYF
d_gene: TRBD1; j_gene: TRBJ1-2; v_gene: TRBV5-6; abundance: -; CDR3nt: TGTGCCAGCAGCTCCCGGTGGACAGGCGAATATGGCTACACCTTC; CDR3aa: CASSSRWTGEYGYTF
d_gene: -; j_gene: TRBJ1-1; v_gene: TRBV15; abundance: -; CDR3nt: TGTGCCACCAGCAGAGAAACAGGGTCAGTCACTGAAGCTTTCTTT; CDR3aa: CATSRETGSVTEAFF
d_gene: -; j_gene: TRBJ2-6; v_gene: TRBV6-1; abundance: -; CDR3nt: TGTGCCAGCAGTGCCTACGGACAGTCCTCTGGGGCCAACGTCCTGACTTTC; CDR3aa: CASSAYGQSSGANVLTF
d_gene: -; j_gene: TRBJ2-2; v_gene: TRBV6-5; abundance: -; CDR3nt: TGTGCCAGCAGTTATGCACAGGAGGACACCGGGGAGCTGTTTTTT; CDR3aa: CASSYAQEDTGELFF
d_gene: -; j_gene: TRBJ2-7; v_gene: TRBV27; abundance: -; CDR3nt: TGTGCCAGCAGTTTTGCAGGCTCCTACGAGCAGTACTTC; CDR3aa: CASSFAGSYEQYF
d_gene: -; j_gene: TRBJ2-1; v_gene: TRBV19; abundance: -; CDR3nt: TGTGCCAGTAGTATTTTCCCCCGGACTCCCTACAATGAGCAGTTCTTC; CDR3aa: CASSIFPRTPYNEQFF
d_gene: -; j_gene: TRBJ2-1; v_gene: TRBV19; abundance: -; CDR3nt: TGTGCCAGTAGTCGAGGGCCCCCCATCAATGAGCAGTTCTTC; CDR3aa: CASSRGPPINEQFF
d_gene: -; j_gene: TRBJ2-1; v_gene: TRBV9; abundance: -; CDR3nt: TGTGCCAGCAGCGTAGCCGGGACCACCACAGGCTATGAGCAGTTCTTC; CDR3aa: CASSVAGTTTGYEQFF
d_gene: TRBD2; j_gene: TRBJ2-7; v_gene: TRBV27; abundance: -; CDR3nt: TGTGCCAGTAAGCTAGCGGGGAGTTCCCACGAGCAGTACTTC; CDR3aa: CASKLAGSSHEQYF
d_gene: -; j_gene: TRBJ2-7; v_gene: TRBV4-1; abundance: -; CDR3nt: TGCGCCAGCAGCCAAGATCCAGGGGGAGGGCCTTACGAGCAGTACTTC; CDR3aa: CASSQDPGGGPYEQYF
d_gene: TRBD1; j_gene: TRBJ2-7; v_gene: TRBV28; abundance: -; CDR3nt: TGTGCCAGCAGTTTCGCAGGACAGGGGGGTTTAGTGGGCGAGCAGTACTTC; CDR3aa: CASSFAGQGGLVGEQYF
d_gene: TRBD2; j_gene: TRBJ2-7; v_gene: TRBV27; abundance: -; CDR3nt: TGTGCCAGCAGCCGCAATTCGGGGGGGGAGCAGTACTTC; CDR3aa: CASSRNSGGEQYF
d_gene: -; j_gene: TRBJ2-1; v_gene: TRBV19; abundance: -; CDR3nt: TGTGCCAGTAGTATAGTCGGAACCTACAATGAGCAGTTCTTC; CDR3aa: CASSIVGTYNEQFF
d_gene: -; j_gene: TRBJ2-1; v_gene: TRBV2; abundance: -; CDR3nt: TGTGCCAGTGGGGCGGGTGCTTACAATGAGCAGTTCTTC; CDR3aa: CASGAGAYNEQFF
d_gene: -; j_gene: TRBJ2-1; v_gene: TRBV13; abundance: -; CDR3nt: TGTGCCAGCAGCTTAGGCTATGGTGAGCAGTTCTTC; CDR3aa: CASSLGYGEQFF
d_gene: TRBD1; j_gene: TRBJ2-7; v_gene: TRBV29-1; abundance: -; CDR3nt: TGCAGCGTGGGGGACAGGGTGTACGAGCAGTACTTC; CDR3aa: CSVGDRVYEQYF
d_gene: -; j_gene: TRBJ1-2; v_gene: TRBV14; abundance: -; CDR3nt: TGTGCCAGCAGCCAAGATCGAAGCTATGGCTACACCTTC; CDR3aa: CASSQDRSYGYTF
d_gene: -; j_gene: TRBJ2-7; v_gene: TRBV7-9; abundance: -; CDR3nt: TGTGCCAGCAGCAACGCGGAGGGTTACGAGCAGTACTTC; CDR3aa: CASSNAEGYEQYF
d_gene: -; j_gene: TRBJ2-7; v_gene: TRBV5-8; abundance: -; CDR3nt: TGTGCCAGCAGCTTTGACGCCCGAACGGTCTTCTACGAGCAGTACTTC; CDR3aa: CASSFDARTVFYEQYF
d_gene: -; j_gene: TRBJ2-1; v_gene: TRBV9; abundance: -; CDR3nt: TGTGCCAGCAGCGAGGAGGACTTGCGCGATGAGCAGTTCTTC; CDR3aa: CASSEEDLRDEQFF
d_gene: -; j_gene: TRBJ1-1; v_gene: TRBV15; abundance: -; CDR3nt: TGTGCCACCAGATTGGGCAGGGACGGGACTTTCTTT; CDR3aa: CATRLGRDGTFF
d_gene: -; j_gene: TRBJ2-1; v_gene: TRBV7-8; abundance: -; CDR3nt: TGTGCCAGCAGCTTAGGCCCGGGAGTTGAGCAGTTCTTC; CDR3aa: CASSLGPGVEQFF
d_gene: TRBD1; j_gene: TRBJ1-4; v_gene: TRBV2; abundance: -; CDR3nt: TGTGCCAGCAGGCCTCGGACAGGGACTAATGAAAAACTGTTTTTT; CDR3aa: CASRPRTGTNEKLFF
d_gene: -; j_gene: TRBJ2-1; v_gene: TRBV28; abundance: -; CDR3nt: TGTGCCAGCAGTTTGGGACTCGACGGTAGTCGTGAGCAGTTCTTC; CDR3aa: CASSLGLDGSREQFF
d_gene: TRBD2; j_gene: TRBJ2-1; v_gene: TRBV6-6; abundance: -; CDR3nt: TGTGCCAGCAACCTAGCGGGAGGTCACAATGAGCAGTTCTTC; CDR3aa: CASNLAGGHNEQFF
d_gene: -; j_gene: TRBJ2-1; v_gene: TRBV10-3; abundance: -; CDR3nt: TGTGCCATCAGTGAGGGGGCAGGTTCCTACAATGAGCAGTTCTTC; CDR3aa: CAISEGAGSYNEQFF
d_gene: -; j_gene: TRBJ2-7; v_gene: TRBV20-1; abundance: -; CDR3nt: TGCAGTGCTAGAGAGTTCTACGAGCAGTACTTC; CDR3aa: CSAREFYEQYF
d_gene: -; j_gene: TRBJ2-7; v_gene: TRBV5-1; abundance: -; CDR3nt: TGCGCCAGCACGGACCACGAAGGACCCACACCCTACGAGCAGTACTTC; CDR3aa: CASTDHEGPTPYEQYF
d_gene: TRBD1; j_gene: TRBJ1-2; v_gene: TRBV7-2; abundance: once; CDR3nt: TGTGCCAGCAGCTTATCCGGGACAGACTATGGCTACACCTTC; CDR3aa: CASSLSGTDYGYTF
d_gene: TRBD1; j_gene: TRBJ1-1; v_gene: TRBV5-5; abundance: -; CDR3nt: TGTGCCAGCAGCCATTACAGGGGAAGCACTGAAGCTTTCTTT; CDR3aa: CASSHYRGSTEAFF
d_gene: -; j_gene: TRBJ2-5; v_gene: TRBV29-1; abundance: -; CDR3nt: TGCAGCGTTGATGTTCCGGCCGGTGAGACCCAGTACTTC; CDR3aa: CSVDVPAGETQYF
d_gene: TRBD2; j_gene: TRBJ2-1; v_gene: TRBV7-9; abundance: -; CDR3nt: TGTGCCAGCAGCCACGCGGGGCGGGGGATCTACAATGAGCAGTTCTTC; CDR3aa: CASSHAGRGIYNEQFF
d_gene: -; j_gene: TRBJ2-7; v_gene: TRBV15; abundance: -; CDR3nt: TGTGCCACCAGCACGAGAGGGGCTTCCTACGAGCAGTACTTC; CDR3aa: CATSTRGASYEQYF
d_gene: TRBD1; j_gene: TRBJ2-7; v_gene: TRBV28; abundance: -; CDR3nt: TGTGCCAGCAGCGAAACCGGGACAGGCTCCGAGCAGTACTTC; CDR3aa: CASSETGTGSEQYF
d_gene: -; j_gene: TRBJ2-2; v_gene: TRBV19; abundance: once; CDR3nt: TGTGCCAGTAGAGCAGGGGTGAACACCGGGGAGCTGTTTTTT; CDR3aa: CASRAGVNTGELFF
d_gene: -; j_gene: TRBJ2-1; v_gene: TRBV30; abundance: -; CDR3nt: TGTGCCTGGAACGCGGACAATCAGAATGAGCAGTTCTTC; CDR3aa: CAWNADNQNEQFF
d_gene: -; j_gene: TRBJ2-1; v_gene: TRBV5-1; abundance: few; CDR3nt: TGCGCCAGCAGCCTCGGGAATGAGCAGTTCTTC; CDR3aa: CASSLGNEQFF